This TCR beta chain was profiled in a study of cytomegalovirus exposure and HLA in healthy donors. Worth noting for this clone: At one boundary the junction diverges from the germline segment, which might be a read error.

This CDR3 comprises 16 residues. CDR1 and CDR2 (germline): SEHNR, FQNEAQ (reference sequence). The PCR used 60 Vbeta and 13 Jbeta primers. The method was immunoSEQ multiplex PCR; TCRdb's version includes in-frame clones alone and lacks a portion of them. The data contain roughly 45,000 clones, approximately 80% of them seen just once; the ten biggest clones take up approximately 1.5%. The chain carries TRBV7-9 and TRBJ1-1, with D uncertain. Sample: PBMCs. This sequence was found in a young man in good health and CMV-seronegative. The CDR3, as DNA: TGTTCCAGCAGCTTAGAAGGAGGCTACCCTAACACTGAAGCTTTCTTT. The encoded protein is CSSSLEGGYPNTEAFF. Together with reference TRBV7-9 and TRBJ1-1, the CDR3 gives the full variable domain: DTGVSQNPRHKITKRGQNVTFRCDPISEHNRLYWYRQTLGQGPEFLTYFQNEAQLEKSRLLSDRFSAERPKGSFSTLEIQRTEQGDSAMYLCSSSLEGGYPNTEAFFGQGTRLTVV.